These 2 T cell receptor beta chains originate from one sample sequenced in a study of cytomegalovirus exposure and HLA in healthy donors. The PCR ran on 60 Vbeta and 13 Jbeta primers. Clones were read by immunoSEQ multiplex PCR, and TCRdb kept only the in-frame ones, dropping some. The sample totals about 88,000 clones; its top ten clones hold 5% to 6.5%. Sequenced input: PBMCs. The receptor set was obtained from a girl between 10 and 17 years old in good health and CMV-seropositive.

The CDR3 loop is CAISTGTGRDTQYF. In nucleotides, the CDR3 is TGTGCCATCAGTACAGGGACAGGGAGGGATACGCAGTATTTT. The chain recombines TRBV10-3 with TRBJ2-3; the match to TRBD1 covers 9 bases. V dropped 5 bases and J dropped 6; count of bases not matched to a gene: 6. The germline gives CDR1 ENHRY, CDR2 SYGVKD. The CDR3 length is 14 residues.

The chain has TRBV6-5 and TRBJ1-2; D is ambiguous. The CDR3 length is 13 residues. V lost 6 bases and J 0 bases, leaving 8 bases between the germline ends. Germline V gene data show CDR1 as MNHEY and CDR2 as SVGAGI. The CDR3 nucleotides read TGTGCCAGCAGCACAGCTACTAACTATGGCTACACCTTC. Translated, it gives CASSTATNYGYTF.